This passage covers 5 T cell receptor beta chains from one sample sequenced in a study of type 1 regulatory T cells. TCRdb reprocessed the reads via MiXCR and lists one record per CDR3 protein. The profile shows about 62,000 distinct CDR3 sequences, 62% of them singletons. Their specific antigens are unknown. The material sequenced was cultured non-Tr1 T cells, either the whole culture or a sorted T cell fraction (not recorded which). These receptor sequences come from a human donor in good health.

The J gene is TRBJ2-5, the V gene TRBV11-2; D gene ambiguous. This CDR3 spans 13 amino acids. Germline CDR1 and CDR2: SGHAT and FQNNGV. Deletions cut 1 base from V and 3 bases from J, with 6 bases between. The CDR3 nucleotides are TGTGCCAGCAGCTTAGGGGCAGAAGAGACCCAGTACTTC. Amino acid sequence: CASSLGAEETQYF.

V gene TRBV3-1 combines with J gene TRBJ1-5; the D gene is possibly TRBD1 (6 bases). The CDR3 runs to 17 residues. Germline V gives CDR1 LGHDT, CDR2 YNNKEL (reference sequence). The germline V and J ends were trimmed by 1 base and 3 bases, with 16 bases remaining between them. CDR3 nucleotide sequence: TGTGCCAGCAGCCAAGGTGGGGGGCCGGGGGACAATCAGCCCCAGCATTTT. The encoded protein is CASSQGGGPGDNQPQHF. Combining the CDR3 with reference TRBV3-1 and TRBJ1-5 gives the whole variable domain DTAVSQTPKYLVTQMGNDKSIKCEQNLGHDTMYWYKQDSKKFLKIMFSYNNKELIINETVPNRFSPKSPDKAHLNLHINSLELGDSAVYFCASSQGGGPGDNQPQHFGDGTRLSIL.

This chain uses TRBV28 with TRBJ2-7; possibly TRBD2 for D (5 bases). The CDR3 covers 17 residues. Germline CDR1 MDHEN, CDR2 SYDVKM. V gave up 5 bases and J gave up 0 bases, with 20 bases separating them. CDR3 amino acids: CASSLRGAVKSSYEQYF. The CDR3 DNA sequence: TGTGCCAGCAGTCTTCGGGGTGCCGTAAAGAGCTCCTACGAGCAGTACTTC.

This clonotype was counted once. J is TRBJ2-3 and V is TRBV3-1; D gene uncertain. The V end lost 3 bases, the J end lost 4 bases, and 11 bases lay between the germline ends. The CDR3 has 14 residues. Germline V gene sequence: CDR1 LGHDT, CDR2 YNNKEL (reference sequence). The CDR3 region is CASSHRPGPDTQYF. DNA for the CDR3: TGTGCCAGCAGCCACCGACCTGGCCCAGATACGCAGTATTTT.

This clonotype turned up a few times. The V call is TRBV5-1, the J call TRBJ2-1; 13 bases are a match to TRBD2. Germline V lookup: CDR1 SGHRS, CDR2 YFSETQ. CDR3 length equals 15 residues. With 1 base clipped from V and 10 bases from J, the junction kept 5 bases outside the gene matches. CDR3 loop: CASSLRTSGSSEQFF. Written as DNA, the CDR3 is TGCGCCAGCAGCTTGAGGACTAGCGGGAGTTCCGAGCAGTTCTTC.